Listed below are T cell receptor beta chains from one sample, sequenced in a study of beta chain features in type 1 diabetes. Only in-frame clones appear in the TCRdb table, and some are missing; sequencing was by immunoSEQ multiplex PCR. Here the sample spans hundreds of thousands of clones, about 14% being singletons. The sequenced sample was naive CD4+ T cells from blood. These receptors were obtained from a man between 25 and 39 years old in good health. Each CDR3 is given with its conserved first and last residue. Fields, in order: D gene, J gene, clone size, CDR3 length, V gene, CDR3 protein, CDR3 DNA. A D gene is named only where the DNA matches it firmly. Some rows mark clone size as missing; the rest say once, few, many or name a class of expanded clone.

d_gene: NA
j_gene: TRBJ2-1
abundance: NA
len: 16
v_gene: TRBV21-1
CDR3aa: CASSKAASGRIYEQFF
CDR3nt: TGTGCCAGCAGCAAAGCGGCTAGCGGGAGAATTTATGAGCAGTTCTTC

d_gene: NA
j_gene: TRBJ1-5
abundance: NA
len: 13
v_gene: TRBV7-2
CDR3aa: CASSSGRVGPQHF
CDR3nt: TGTGCCAGCAGCTCCGGGAGGGTTGGGCCCCAGCATTTT

d_gene: TRBD2
j_gene: TRBJ2-2
abundance: NA
len: 15
v_gene: TRBV14
CDR3aa: CASSQTSGYIGELFF
CDR3nt: TGTGCCAGCAGCCAAACTAGCGGGTACATCGGGGAGCTGTTTTTT

d_gene: TRBD1
j_gene: TRBJ2-3
abundance: few
len: 17
v_gene: TRBV23-1
CDR3aa: CASSQFRQGTYTDTQYF
CDR3nt: TGCGCCAGCAGTCAATTCAGACAGGGGACTTACACAGATACGCAGTATTTT

d_gene: NA
j_gene: TRBJ2-1
abundance: NA
len: 14
v_gene: TRBV29-1
CDR3aa: CSVAWESSYNEQFF
CDR3nt: TGCAGCGTTGCTTGGGAGAGCTCCTACAATGAGCAGTTCTTC

d_gene: NA
j_gene: TRBJ1-6
abundance: once
len: 15
v_gene: TRBV2
CDR3aa: CASRQDGTYNSPLHF
CDR3nt: TGTGCCAGCAGACAGGACGGGACCTATAATTCACCCCTCCACTTT

d_gene: NA
j_gene: TRBJ2-5
abundance: NA
len: 13
v_gene: TRBV19
CDR3aa: CASSMASGETQYF
CDR3nt: TGTGCCAGTAGTATGGCCTCCGGCGAGACCCAGTACTTC

d_gene: NA
j_gene: TRBJ2-3
abundance: NA
len: 16
v_gene: TRBV9
CDR3aa: CASSVVGWIHTDTQYF
CDR3nt: TGTGCCAGCAGCGTAGTAGGCTGGATTCACACAGATACGCAGTATTTT

d_gene: NA
j_gene: TRBJ2-1
abundance: few
len: 16
v_gene: TRBV5-1
CDR3aa: CASSLEASLSYNEQFF
CDR3nt: TGCGCCAGCAGCTTGGAAGCGAGCCTTTCCTACAATGAGCAGTTCTTC

d_gene: NA
j_gene: TRBJ2-3
abundance: few
len: 16
v_gene: TRBV9
CDR3aa: CASSVDGGVFTDTQYF
CDR3nt: TGTGCCAGCAGCGTAGACGGCGGGGTATTCACAGATACGCAGTATTTT

d_gene: NA
j_gene: TRBJ2-7
abundance: few
len: 13
v_gene: TRBV5-1
CDR3aa: CASNPGRTYEQYF
CDR3nt: TGCGCCAGCAATCCGGGACGGACCTACGAGCAGTACTTC

d_gene: NA
j_gene: TRBJ1-1
abundance: NA
len: 13
v_gene: TRBV30
CDR3aa: CAWSLTGNTEAFF
CDR3nt: TGTGCCTGGAGTCTGACGGGGAACACTGAAGCTTTCTTT

d_gene: NA
j_gene: TRBJ2-5
abundance: NA
len: 11
v_gene: TRBV29-1
CDR3aa: CSVLGTETQYF
CDR3nt: TGCAGCGTTTTAGGCACGGAGACCCAGTACTTC

d_gene: TRBD1
j_gene: TRBJ2-3
abundance: few
len: 16
v_gene: TRBV4-1
CDR3aa: CASSQEDRGGTDTQYF
CDR3nt: TGCGCCAGCAGCCAGGAGGACAGGGGCGGCACAGATACGCAGTATTTT

d_gene: TRBD1
j_gene: TRBJ2-7
abundance: few
len: 12
v_gene: TRBV6-5
CDR3aa: CASTRTGLEQYF
CDR3nt: TGTGCCAGCACCCGGACAGGGCTCGAGCAGTACTTC

d_gene: TRBD1
j_gene: TRBJ1-2
abundance: NA
len: 13
v_gene: TRBV14
CDR3aa: CASSTDREWGYTF
CDR3nt: TGTGCCAGCAGCACTGACAGGGAATGGGGCTACACCTTC

d_gene: TRBD2
j_gene: TRBJ2-3
abundance: NA
len: 16
v_gene: TRBV7-8
CDR3aa: CASSPQTGGYTDTQYF
CDR3nt: TGTGCCAGCAGCCCTCAAACGGGAGGGTATACAGATACGCAGTATTTT

d_gene: NA
j_gene: TRBJ2-2
abundance: few
len: 14
v_gene: TRBV11-1
CDR3aa: CASSMVGLSGELFF
CDR3nt: TGTGCCAGCAGCATGGTGGGCCTCTCCGGGGAGCTGTTTTTT

d_gene: TRBD2
j_gene: TRBJ2-3
abundance: NA
len: 15
v_gene: TRBV2
CDR3aa: CASSVETSGRHTQYF
CDR3nt: TGTGCCAGCAGTGTGGAAACTAGCGGGAGGCATACGCAGTATTTT

d_gene: NA
j_gene: TRBJ1-3
abundance: NA
len: 17
v_gene: TRBV9
CDR3aa: CASSVASTPTSGNTIYF
CDR3nt: TGTGCCAGCAGCGTAGCTTCGACACCGACCTCTGGAAACACCATATATTTT

d_gene: NA
j_gene: TRBJ1-5
abundance: few
len: 11
v_gene: TRBV2
CDR3aa: CASSESQPQHF
CDR3nt: TGTGCCAGCAGTGAGAGTCAGCCCCAGCATTTT

d_gene: NA
j_gene: TRBJ1-1
abundance: NA
len: 15
v_gene: TRBV7-2
CDR3aa: CASSARDGMNTEAFF
CDR3nt: TGTGCCAGCAGCGCCAGGGATGGGATGAACACTGAAGCTTTCTTT

d_gene: TRBD1
j_gene: TRBJ2-2
abundance: NA
len: 14
v_gene: TRBV5-6
CDR3aa: CASSLTGVTGELFF
CDR3nt: TGTGCCAGCAGCTTGACAGGGGTGACCGGGGAGCTGTTTTTT

d_gene: NA
j_gene: TRBJ2-5
abundance: NA
len: 13
v_gene: TRBV29-1
CDR3aa: CSVKTGRVETQYF
CDR3nt: TGCAGCGTCAAGACAGGGAGGGTGGAGACCCAGTACTTC

d_gene: NA
j_gene: TRBJ1-1
abundance: NA
len: 13
v_gene: TRBV29-1
CDR3aa: CSVERVLNTEAFF
CDR3nt: TGCAGCGTTGAGCGGGTACTGAACACTGAAGCTTTCTTT

d_gene: TRBD1
j_gene: TRBJ1-6
abundance: NA
len: 15
v_gene: TRBV7-2
CDR3aa: CASSELGQGNSPLHF
CDR3nt: TGTGCCAGCAGCGAATTGGGACAGGGGAATTCACCCCTCCACTTT

d_gene: NA
j_gene: TRBJ2-4
abundance: few
len: 17
v_gene: TRBV25-1
CDR3aa: CASSEGAGGVSKNIQYF
CDR3nt: TGTGCCAGCAGTGAGGGGGCAGGGGGGGTATCCAAAAACATTCAGTACTTC

d_gene: NA
j_gene: TRBJ2-3
abundance: few
len: 15
v_gene: TRBV7-6
CDR3aa: CASSFQEGPRDTQYF
CDR3nt: TGTGCCAGCAGCTTTCAAGAGGGGCCGCGAGATACGCAGTATTTT

d_gene: NA
j_gene: TRBJ2-3
abundance: NA
len: 12
v_gene: TRBV9
CDR3aa: CASSVWSDTQYF
CDR3nt: TGTGCCAGCAGCGTATGGTCGGATACGCAGTATTTT

d_gene: NA
j_gene: TRBJ2-2
abundance: few
len: 15
v_gene: TRBV6-5
CDR3aa: CASSYGSANTGELFF
CDR3nt: TGTGCCAGCAGTTACGGTAGCGCGAACACCGGGGAGCTGTTTTTT

d_gene: TRBD1
j_gene: TRBJ2-7
abundance: NA
len: 14
v_gene: TRBV9
CDR3aa: CASSLGTGRYEQYF
CDR3nt: TGTGCCAGCAGCCTCGGGACAGGGCGCTACGAGCAGTACTTC

d_gene: NA
j_gene: TRBJ2-1
abundance: NA
len: 13
v_gene: TRBV5-4
CDR3aa: CASRSGTSNEQFF
CDR3nt: TGTGCCAGCAGGTCTGGGACTTCTAATGAGCAGTTCTTC

d_gene: TRBD1
j_gene: TRBJ2-3
abundance: few
len: 16
v_gene: TRBV5-1
CDR3aa: CASRMIPGQGEDTQYF
CDR3nt: TGCGCCAGCAGAATGATACCGGGACAGGGGGAAGATACGCAGTATTTT

d_gene: NA
j_gene: TRBJ2-5
abundance: few
len: 14
v_gene: TRBV9
CDR3aa: CASSVELNQETQYF
CDR3nt: TGTGCCAGCAGCGTGGAACTAAACCAAGAGACCCAGTACTTC

d_gene: TRBD1
j_gene: TRBJ1-4
abundance: NA
len: 15
v_gene: TRBV5-4
CDR3aa: CASSESGTVNEKLFF
CDR3nt: TGTGCCAGCAGCGAATCCGGGACAGTTAATGAAAAACTGTTTTTT

d_gene: NA
j_gene: TRBJ2-2
abundance: NA
len: 16
v_gene: TRBV30
CDR3aa: CAWSVREGVRTGELFF
CDR3nt: TGTGCCTGGAGTGTACGCGAGGGAGTTCGAACCGGGGAGCTGTTTTTT

d_gene: TRBD2
j_gene: TRBJ2-2
abundance: few
len: 16
v_gene: TRBV7-2
CDR3aa: CASSLLLAGNTGELFF
CDR3nt: TGTGCCAGCAGCCTCTTACTAGCGGGAAACACCGGGGAGCTGTTTTTT

d_gene: TRBD2
j_gene: TRBJ2-2
abundance: NA
len: 17
v_gene: TRBV5-4
CDR3aa: CASSLGLAGRNTGELFF
CDR3nt: TGTGCCAGCAGCTTGGGACTAGCGGGTAGGAACACCGGGGAGCTGTTTTTT

d_gene: TRBD1
j_gene: TRBJ1-1
abundance: few
len: 12
v_gene: TRBV30
CDR3aa: CAWNRGGPEAFF
CDR3nt: TGTGCCTGGAACAGGGGGGGTCCGGAGGCTTTCTTT

d_gene: TRBD2
j_gene: TRBJ2-3
abundance: few
len: 16
v_gene: TRBV7-2
CDR3aa: CASSLGAGLDTDTQYF
CDR3nt: TGTGCCAGCAGCTTAGGAGCGGGACTAGACACAGATACGCAGTATTTT

d_gene: TRBD2
j_gene: TRBJ2-3
abundance: NA
len: 13
v_gene: TRBV30
CDR3aa: CAWRAGGTDTQYF
CDR3nt: TGTGCCTGGAGAGCGGGAGGGACAGATACGCAGTATTTT

d_gene: NA
j_gene: TRBJ2-3
abundance: few
len: 13
v_gene: TRBV9
CDR3aa: CASSVAPADTQYF
CDR3nt: TGTGCCAGCAGCGTAGCTCCGGCAGATACGCAGTATTTT

d_gene: NA
j_gene: TRBJ2-1
abundance: few
len: 14
v_gene: TRBV30
CDR3aa: CAFGKATAGNEQFF
CDR3nt: TGTGCTTTCGGGAAGGCGACAGCAGGCAATGAGCAGTTCTTC

d_gene: NA
j_gene: TRBJ2-5
abundance: once
len: 15
v_gene: TRBV15
CDR3aa: CATSSGPRHQETQYF
CDR3nt: TGTGCCACCAGCAGTGGGCCTAGGCACCAAGAGACCCAGTACTTC

d_gene: TRBD1
j_gene: TRBJ2-2
abundance: NA
len: 16
v_gene: TRBV4-3
CDR3aa: CASSQEQGANTGELFF
CDR3nt: TGCGCCAGCAGCCAAGAACAGGGGGCGAACACCGGGGAGCTGTTTTTT

d_gene: NA
j_gene: TRBJ2-4
abundance: NA
len: 16
v_gene: TRBV7-2
CDR3aa: CASSQGGRQTKNIQYF
CDR3nt: TGTGCCAGCAGCCAAGGAGGTCGACAGACAAAAAACATTCAGTACTTC

d_gene: TRBD1
j_gene: TRBJ2-2
abundance: NA
len: 16
v_gene: TRBV19
CDR3aa: CATNLAGTEGSGELFF
CDR3nt: TGTGCCACCAATCTCGCCGGGACAGAAGGATCCGGGGAGCTGTTTTTT

d_gene: NA
j_gene: TRBJ2-6
abundance: few
len: 14
v_gene: TRBV2
CDR3aa: CASSAGTGANVLTF
CDR3nt: TGTGCCAGCAGTGCGGGCACTGGGGCCAACGTCCTGACTTTC

d_gene: NA
j_gene: TRBJ1-1
abundance: few
len: 11
v_gene: TRBV18
CDR3aa: CASSPKDEAFF
CDR3nt: TGTGCCAGCTCACCAAAGGATGAAGCTTTCTTT

d_gene: TRBD1
j_gene: TRBJ1-1
abundance: few
len: 14
v_gene: TRBV29-1
CDR3aa: CSVSPGGMNTEAFF
CDR3nt: TGCAGCGTTTCCCCAGGGGGAATGAACACTGAAGCTTTCTTT

d_gene: NA
j_gene: TRBJ2-2
abundance: NA
len: 16
v_gene: TRBV7-6
CDR3aa: CASSLVMGLNTGELFF
CDR3nt: TGTGCCAGCAGCTTAGTTATGGGACTCAACACCGGGGAGCTGTTTTTT

d_gene: NA
j_gene: TRBJ2-3
abundance: NA
len: 13
v_gene: TRBV5-1
CDR3aa: CASALLAPDTQYF
CDR3nt: TGCGCCAGCGCCTTATTAGCTCCAGATACGCAGTATTTT

d_gene: TRBD1
j_gene: TRBJ1-2
abundance: NA
len: 14
v_gene: TRBV13
CDR3aa: CASSSWTGNYGYTF
CDR3nt: TGTGCCAGCAGCTCCTGGACAGGGAACTATGGCTACACCTTC